Listed below are T cell receptor beta chains from one sample, sequenced in a study of regulatory T cells in long-lasting Graves disease. In TCRdb, the multiplex PCR reads were re-called with MiXCR into one record per CDR3 protein. The profile shows a few hundred thousand distinct CDR3 sequences, around 23% of them singletons. The specimen comprised peripheral blood mononuclear cells (PBMCs), sampled when the disease was refractory, from a patient treated with antithyroid drugs. Receptor source: a woman in her forties with Graves disease. The CDR3 runs from the conserved cysteine through the conserved F or W. Each record gives: V gene, clone size, D gene, J gene, CDR3 protein, CDR3 DNA. A D gene is named only where the DNA matches it firmly. Size is stated for part of the rows, as once, few or many counts, or as a class when the clone is expanded.

TRBV5-1	.	.	TRBJ2-7	CASRPDRGNSYEQYF	TGTGCCAGCAGACCTGATCGGGGGAACTCCTACGAGCAGTACTTC
TRBV28	.	.	TRBJ2-1	CASSPPPVAPRNNEQFF	TGTGCCAGCAGTCCCCCGCCGGTGGCCCCGCGGAACAATGAGCAGTTCTTC
TRBV27	many	.	TRBJ2-4	CASSPSWVGVVAKNIQYF	TGTGCCAGCAGTCCCTCGTGGGTAGGGGTTGTGGCCAAAAACATTCAGTACTTC
TRBV9	few	.	TRBJ2-5	CASSVGGAETQYF	TGTGCCAGCAGCGTAGGAGGGGCGGAGACCCAGTACTTC
TRBV20-1	few	.	TRBJ1-4	CSSRQPIDEKLFF	TGCAGTTCAAGACAGCCTATTGATGAAAAACTGTTTTTT
TRBV5-1	once	TRBD1	TRBJ1-1	CASSLVGQNTGAFF	TGCGCCAGCAGCTTGGTGGGACAGAACACTGGAGCTTTCTTT
TRBV27	few	.	TRBJ2-7	CASSLGGKLRGTYEQYF	TGTGCCAGCAGTCTCGGTGGGAAACTCCGGGGAACCTACGAGCAGTACTTC
TRBV5-6	.	.	TRBJ2-7	CASSLNTEVFSYEQYF	TGTGCCAGCAGCTTGAATACGGAGGTGTTTTCCTACGAGCAGTACTTC
TRBV27	.	TRBD2	TRBJ2-5	CASSLKVLRAGGNQETQYF	TGTGCCAGCAGTTTAAAGGTGCTAAGGGCGGGAGGAAACCAAGAGACCCAGTACTTC
TRBV5-1	.	.	TRBJ1-1	CASNKDSKNTEAFF	TGCGCCAGCAATAAGGATAGTAAGAACACTGAAGCTTTCTTT
TRBV9	.	TRBD1	TRBJ1-3	CASSVGATGAGNTIYF	TGTGCCAGCAGCGTAGGAGCCACAGGGGCTGGAAACACCATATATTTT
TRBV11-2	.	TRBD2	TRBJ2-7	CASSLVSTSGRSSYEQCF	TGTGCCAGCAGCTTAGTCTCTACTAGCGGGAGGAGCTCCTACGAGCAGTGCTTC
TRBV2	.	TRBD2	TRBJ2-3	CASMTVILAGAPTDTQYF	TGTGCCAGCATGACTGTCATACTAGCGGGAGCCCCCACAGATACGCAGTATTTT
TRBV19	.	.	TRBJ2-4	CASSSDIGKLAKNIQYF	TGTGCCAGTAGTTCCGATATAGGAAAGCTAGCCAAAAACATTCAGTACTTC
TRBV20-1	many	.	TRBJ2-5	CSARQGFETQYF	TGCAGTGCTAGACAGGGTTTTGAGACCCAGTACTTC
TRBV5-1	few	.	TRBJ1-4	CASSLAAPGFNEKLFF	TGCGCCAGCAGCTTGGCCGCTCCAGGGTTTAATGAAAAACTGTTTTTT
TRBV27	few	TRBD2	TRBJ2-7	CASSLRTSGAHFTYEQYF	TGTGCCAGCAGCCTCAGGACTAGCGGGGCCCACTTTACCTACGAGCAGTACTTC
TRBV7-9	few	.	TRBJ1-1	CASSYLGGSGTEAFF	TGTGCCAGCAGTTACCTAGGGGGTTCAGGAACTGAAGCTTTCTTT
TRBV28	many	.	TRBJ2-2	CASSFGPGPTGELFF	TGTGCCAGCAGTTTTGGTCCGGGCCCCACCGGGGAGCTGTTTTTT
TRBV7-3	.	TRBD2	TRBJ2-4	CASSLWPPRASGGNIQYF	TGTGCCAGCAGCTTATGGCCCCCCCGGGCTAGCGGGGGAAACATTCAGTACTTC
TRBV20-1	.	.	TRBJ1-4	CSASPGHSTTNEKLSF	TGCAGTGCTTCACCGGGACACAGCACAACTAATGAAAAACTGTCTTTT
TRBV10-2	many	.	TRBJ2-7	CASSESNRGPYSYEQYF	TGCGCCAGCAGTGAGTCGAATCGCGGGCCTTACTCCTACGAGCAGTACTTC
TRBV6-1	many	.	TRBJ2-7	CASSDGTPPYEQYF	TGTGCCAGCAGTGACGGGACACCACCATACGAGCAGTACTTC
TRBV27	.	.	TRBJ2-3	CASSLKASTDTQYF	TGTGCCAGCAGTTTGAAAGCTAGCACAGATACGCAGTATTTT
TRBV5-1	many	.	TRBJ1-4	CASRDGTKFEKLFF	TGCGCCAGCCGGGACGGCACCAAGTTTGAAAAACTGTTTTTT
TRBV10-2	.	.	TRBJ1-1	CASSEPGLYTEAFF	TGCGCCAGCAGTGAACCGGGTTTGTACACTGAAGCTTTCTTT
TRBV12-3/TRBV12-4	many	TRBD2	TRBJ2-5	CASRREGTNQETQYF	TGTGCCAGCAGACGGGAGGGTACAAACCAAGAGACCCAGTACTTC
TRBV7-9	.	.	TRBJ1-5	CASSLGRGARQPQHF	TGTGCCAGCAGCTTAGGTCGGGGGGCGCGTCAGCCCCAGCATTTT
TRBV12-3/TRBV12-4	many	.	TRBJ1-5	CASTWTVGSNQPQHF	TGTGCCAGCACCTGGACAGTGGGTAGCAATCAGCCCCAGCATTTT
TRBV20-1	many	.	TRBJ1-1	CSARRGWNTEAFF	TGCAGTGCTAGACGGGGGTGGAACACTGAAGCTTTCTTT
TRBV28	.	TRBD2	TRBJ2-3	CASSFRTSGTDTQYF	TGTGCCAGCAGTTTTAGGACTAGTGGCACAGATACGCAGTATTTT
TRBV10-2	few	.	TRBJ2-7	CASSNTGTWSYEQYF	TGCGCCAGCAGTAATACCGGGACATGGTCCTACGAGCAGTACTTC
TRBV5-1	.	.	TRBJ2-2	CASRAAANTGELFF	TGCGCCAGCAGAGCAGCAGCGAACACCGGGGAGCTGTTTTTT
TRBV2	many	TRBD1	TRBJ1-5	CASSRQGPNQPQHF	TGTGCCAGCAGTAGACAGGGTCCAAATCAGCCCCAGCATTTT
TRBV20-1	many	TRBD2	TRBJ2-7	CSAVRDYASYEQYF	TGCAGTGCTGTCCGGGACTATGCTTCCTACGAGCAGTACTTC
TRBV19	few	TRBD1	TRBJ1-4	CASSALPGQGHEKLFF	TGTGCCAGTAGTGCGCTACCGGGACAGGGACATGAAAAACTGTTTTTT
TRBV19	many	.	TRBJ2-6	CASRKGTGANVLTF	TGTGCCAGTAGGAAGGGAACTGGGGCCAACGTCCTGACTTTC
TRBV28	many	.	TRBJ2-2	CASSLVLSGTGELFF	TGTGCCAGCAGTTTAGTTCTATCGGGAACCGGGGAGCTGTTTTTT
TRBV11-2	many	.	TRBJ2-6	CASSSGQDSGANVLTF	TGTGCCAGCAGTTCTGGACAAGACTCTGGGGCCAACGTCCTGACTTTC
TRBV9	.	.	TRBJ2-2	CASSVARILANTGELFF	TGTGCCAGCAGCGTTGCACGGATACTAGCGAACACCGGGGAGCTGTTTTTT
TRBV6-2/TRBV6-3	.	.	TRBJ1-2	CASSEAGRLYGYTF	TGTGCCAGCAGTGAAGCAGGGCGTCTCTATGGCTACACCTTC
TRBV18	.	TRBD1	TRBJ2-7	CASSRGQVYEQYF	TGTGCCAGCTCACGAGGACAGGTCTACGAGCAGTACTTC
TRBV28	many	.	TRBJ1-3	CASSFLDRLGNTIYF	TGTGCCAGCAGTTTCCTCGACAGGCTGGGAAACACCATATATTTT
TRBV28	many	TRBD1	TRBJ2-7	CASSLSNRGIPSYEQYF	TGTGCCAGCAGTTTATCGAACAGGGGCATCCCCTCCTACGAGCAGTACTTC
TRBV7-9	.	TRBD2	TRBJ2-3	CASSPLGLTRADTQYF	TGTGCCAGCAGCCCGTTGGGACTAACCCGAGCAGATACGCAGTATTTT
TRBV27	.	.	TRBJ1-2	CASSLRSDSQRGYGYTF	TGTGCCAGCAGTTTACGTTCTGACAGCCAACGGGGGTATGGCTACACCTTC